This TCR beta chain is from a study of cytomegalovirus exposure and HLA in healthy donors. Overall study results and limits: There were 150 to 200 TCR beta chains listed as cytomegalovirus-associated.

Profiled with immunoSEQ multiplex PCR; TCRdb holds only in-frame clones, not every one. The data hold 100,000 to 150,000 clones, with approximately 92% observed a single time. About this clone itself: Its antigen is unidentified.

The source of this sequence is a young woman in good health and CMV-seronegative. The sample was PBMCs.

The CDR3 is CASSYLLWGEAGELFF. In DNA, the CDR3 is TGTGCCAGCAGTTACTTACTATGGGGGGAGGCCGGGGAGCTGTTTTTT. The genes are TRBV6-5 and TRBJ2-2, with D tentatively TRBD2 (6 bases). Per germline, CDR1 MNHEY and CDR2 SVGAGI. Trimming shortened V by 1 base and J by 6 bases, and 15 bases separated the two germline ends. The CDR3 runs to 16 residues.